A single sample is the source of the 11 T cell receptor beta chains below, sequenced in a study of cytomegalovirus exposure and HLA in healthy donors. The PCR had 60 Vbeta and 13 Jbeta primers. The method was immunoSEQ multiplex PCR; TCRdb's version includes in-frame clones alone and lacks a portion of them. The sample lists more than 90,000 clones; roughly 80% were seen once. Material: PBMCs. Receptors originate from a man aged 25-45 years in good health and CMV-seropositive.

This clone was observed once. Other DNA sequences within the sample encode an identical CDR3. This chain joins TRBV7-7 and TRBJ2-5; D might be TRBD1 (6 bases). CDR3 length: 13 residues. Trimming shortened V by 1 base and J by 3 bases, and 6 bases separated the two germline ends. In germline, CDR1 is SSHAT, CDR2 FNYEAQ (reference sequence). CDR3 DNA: TGTGCCAGCAGCTTAGACAGGGAAGAGACCCAGTACTTC. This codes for CASSLDREETQYF. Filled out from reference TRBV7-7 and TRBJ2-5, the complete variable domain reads GAGVSQSPRYKVTKRGQDVTLRCDPISSHATLYWYQQALGQGPEFLTYFNYEAQPDKSGLPSDRFSAERPEGSISTLTIQRTEQRDSAMYRCASSLDREETQYFGPGTRLLVL.

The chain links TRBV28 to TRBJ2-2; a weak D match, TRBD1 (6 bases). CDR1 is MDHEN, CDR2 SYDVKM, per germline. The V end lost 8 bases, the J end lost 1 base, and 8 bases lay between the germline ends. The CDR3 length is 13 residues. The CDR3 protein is CASLTGNTGELFF. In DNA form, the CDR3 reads TGTGCCAGCCTGACAGGGAACACCGGGGAGCTGTTTTTT.

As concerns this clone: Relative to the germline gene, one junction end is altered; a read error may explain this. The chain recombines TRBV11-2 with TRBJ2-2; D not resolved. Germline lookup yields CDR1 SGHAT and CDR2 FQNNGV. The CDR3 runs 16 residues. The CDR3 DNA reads TGTGCCAGCAGCCTAGAGCGCGTCTTTAACACCGGGGAGCTGTTTTTT. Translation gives CASSLERVFNTGELFF.

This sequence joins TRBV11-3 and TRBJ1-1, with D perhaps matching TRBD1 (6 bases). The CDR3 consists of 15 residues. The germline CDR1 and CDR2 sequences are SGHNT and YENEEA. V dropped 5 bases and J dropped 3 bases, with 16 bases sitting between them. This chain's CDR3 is CASSLPGVEDTEAFF. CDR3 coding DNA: TGTGCCAGCAGCCTCCCAGGGGTTGAGGACACTGAAGCTTTCTTT.

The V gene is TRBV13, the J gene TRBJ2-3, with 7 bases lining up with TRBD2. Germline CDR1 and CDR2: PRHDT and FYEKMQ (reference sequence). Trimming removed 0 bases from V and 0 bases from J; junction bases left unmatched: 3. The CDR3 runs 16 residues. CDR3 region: CASSLGGGTSTDTQYF. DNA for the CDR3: TGTGCCAGCAGCTTAGGCGGGGGGACTAGCACAGATACGCAGTATTTT.

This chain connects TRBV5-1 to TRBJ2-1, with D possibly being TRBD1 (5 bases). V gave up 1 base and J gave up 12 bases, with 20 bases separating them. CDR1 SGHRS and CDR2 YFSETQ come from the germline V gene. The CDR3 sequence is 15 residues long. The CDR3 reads CASSLYVAGHYPQFF. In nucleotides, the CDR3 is TGCGCCAGCAGCTTGTATGTCGCAGGGCACTACCCGCAGTTCTTC.

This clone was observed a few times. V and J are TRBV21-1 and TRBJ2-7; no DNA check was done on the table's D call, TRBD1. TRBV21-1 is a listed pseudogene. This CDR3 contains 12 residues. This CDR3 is CASSKGGYEQYV. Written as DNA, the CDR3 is TGTGCCAGCAGCAAAGGGGGCTACGAGCAGTACGTC.

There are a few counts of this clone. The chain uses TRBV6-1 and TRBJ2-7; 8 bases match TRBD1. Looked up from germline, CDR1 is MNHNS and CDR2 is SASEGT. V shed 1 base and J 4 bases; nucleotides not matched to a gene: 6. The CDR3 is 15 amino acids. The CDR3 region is CASSEGAGGKYEQYV. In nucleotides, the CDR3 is TGTGCCAGCAGTGAAGGAGCAGGGGGCAAGTACGAGCAGTACGTC.

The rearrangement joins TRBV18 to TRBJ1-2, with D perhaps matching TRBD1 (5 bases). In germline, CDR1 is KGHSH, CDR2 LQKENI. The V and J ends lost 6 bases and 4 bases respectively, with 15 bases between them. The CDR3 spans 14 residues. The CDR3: CASSPEGAGYGYTF. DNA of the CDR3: TGTGCCAGCTCTCCAGAAGGGGCTGGCTATGGCTACACCTTC.

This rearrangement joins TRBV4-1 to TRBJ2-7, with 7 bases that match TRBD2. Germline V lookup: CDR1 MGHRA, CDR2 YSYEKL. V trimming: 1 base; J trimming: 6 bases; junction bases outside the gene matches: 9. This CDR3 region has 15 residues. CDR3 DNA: TGCGCCAGCAGCCAAGGGCCGGGGGGTAATTCCGAGCAGTACGTC. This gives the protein CASSQGPGGNSEQYV.

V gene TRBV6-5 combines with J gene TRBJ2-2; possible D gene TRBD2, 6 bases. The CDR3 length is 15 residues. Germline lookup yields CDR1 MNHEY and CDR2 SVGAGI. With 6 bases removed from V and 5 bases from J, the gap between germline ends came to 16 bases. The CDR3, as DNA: TGTGCCAGCAGCCGGGACTTTTTAGTAACCGGGGAGCTGTTTTTT. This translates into CASSRDFLVTGELFF.